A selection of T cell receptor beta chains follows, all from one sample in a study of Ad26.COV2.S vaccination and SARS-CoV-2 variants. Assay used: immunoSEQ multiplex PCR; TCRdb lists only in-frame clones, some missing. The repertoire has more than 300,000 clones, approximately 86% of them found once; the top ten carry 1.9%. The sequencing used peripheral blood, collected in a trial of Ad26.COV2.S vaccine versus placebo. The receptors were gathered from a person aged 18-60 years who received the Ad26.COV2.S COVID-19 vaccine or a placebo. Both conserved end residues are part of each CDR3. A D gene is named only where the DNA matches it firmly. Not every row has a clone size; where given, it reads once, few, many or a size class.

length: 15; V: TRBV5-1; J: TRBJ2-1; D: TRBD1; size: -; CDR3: CASFRQGAFRNEQFF; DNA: TGCGCCAGCTTCCGACAGGGGGCTTTTAGAAATGAGCAGTTCTTC
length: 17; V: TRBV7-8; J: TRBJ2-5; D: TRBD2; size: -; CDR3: CASSLDSLAGVGETQYF; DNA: TGTGCCAGCAGCTTAGATTCACTAGCGGGGGTTGGGGAGACCCAGTACTTC
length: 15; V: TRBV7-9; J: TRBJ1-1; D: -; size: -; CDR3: CASSLGGRQNTEAFF; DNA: TGTGCCAGCAGCTTGGGAGGTCGGCAGAACACTGAAGCTTTCTTT
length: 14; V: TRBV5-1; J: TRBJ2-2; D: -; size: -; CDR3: CASSRGQNTGELFF; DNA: TGCGCCAGCAGCAGGGGACAGAACACCGGGGAGCTGTTTTTT
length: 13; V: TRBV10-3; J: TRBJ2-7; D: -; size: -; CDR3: CAISESDRGEQYF; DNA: TGTGCCATCAGTGAATCCGACCGGGGCGAGCAGTACTTC
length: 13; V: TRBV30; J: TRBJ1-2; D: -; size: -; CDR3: CAWNPQTKDGYTF; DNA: TGTGCCTGGAATCCACAGACGAAAGATGGCTACACCTTC
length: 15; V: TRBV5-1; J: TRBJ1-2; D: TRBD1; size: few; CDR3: CASSLVTGGDYGYTF; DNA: TGCGCCAGCAGCTTGGTAACAGGGGGAGACTATGGCTACACCTTC
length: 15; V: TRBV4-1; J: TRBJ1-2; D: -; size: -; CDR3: CASSRVKGGNYGYTF; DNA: TGCGCCAGCAGCCGGGTAAAGGGGGGCAACTATGGCTACACCTTC
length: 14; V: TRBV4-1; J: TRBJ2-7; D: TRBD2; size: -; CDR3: CASSLLGGVYEQYF; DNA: TGCGCCAGCAGCCTTCTGGGGGGGGTCTACGAGCAGTACTTC
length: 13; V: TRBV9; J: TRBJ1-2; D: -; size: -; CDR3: CASSGTERGPYTF; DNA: TGTGCCAGCAGCGGAACAGAAAGGGGCCCCTACACCTTC
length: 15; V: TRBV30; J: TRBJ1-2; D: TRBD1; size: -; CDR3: CAWTLVPGQVYGYTF; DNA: TGTGCCTGGACCCTAGTCCCGGGACAGGTCTATGGCTACACCTTC
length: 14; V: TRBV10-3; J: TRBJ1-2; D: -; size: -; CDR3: CAISEWREGYGYTF; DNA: TGTGCCATCAGTGAGTGGCGGGAAGGCTATGGCTACACCTTC
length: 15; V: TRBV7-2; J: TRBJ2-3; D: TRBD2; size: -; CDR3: CASSLSGGASDTQYF; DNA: TGTGCCAGCAGCTTGAGCGGGGGGGCGTCGGATACGCAGTATTTT
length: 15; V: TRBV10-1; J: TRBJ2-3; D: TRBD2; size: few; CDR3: CASSESNQLAKAQYF; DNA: TGCGCCAGCAGTGAGTCGAACCAACTAGCGAAGGCGCAGTATTTT
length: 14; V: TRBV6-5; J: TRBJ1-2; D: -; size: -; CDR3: CASRALTDYYGYTF; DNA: TGTGCCAGCAGGGCCCTCACTGACTACTATGGCTACACCTTC
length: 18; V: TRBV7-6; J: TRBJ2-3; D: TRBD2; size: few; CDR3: CASSSPTIAGYFADTQYF; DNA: TGTGCCAGCAGCTCCCCTACTATAGCGGGTTACTTCGCAGATACGCAGTATTTT
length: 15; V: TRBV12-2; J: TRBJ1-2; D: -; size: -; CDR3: CASRPNRGKTYGYTF; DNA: TGTGCAAGTCGCCCTAATAGGGGGAAAACCTATGGCTACACCTTC
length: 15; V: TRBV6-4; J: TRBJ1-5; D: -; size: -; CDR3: CASSEPRNENQPQHF; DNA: TGTGCCAGCAGTGAACCGAGGAACGAAAATCAGCCCCAGCATTTT
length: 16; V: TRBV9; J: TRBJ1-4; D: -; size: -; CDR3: CASSPQGLATNEKLFF; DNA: TGTGCCAGCAGCCCTCAGGGCCTAGCAACTAATGAAAAACTGTTTTTT
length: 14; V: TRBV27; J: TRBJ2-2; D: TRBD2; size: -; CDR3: CASSLGLAAGELFF; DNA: TGTGCCAGCAGTTTAGGGCTAGCGGCCGGGGAGCTGTTTTTT
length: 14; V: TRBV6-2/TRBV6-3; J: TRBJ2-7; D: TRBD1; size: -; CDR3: CASSRQGAGDEQYF; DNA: TGTGCCAGCAGCAGACAGGGGGCAGGCGACGAGCAGTACTTC
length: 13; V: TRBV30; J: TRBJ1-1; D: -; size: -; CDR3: CAGIPRWNTEAFF; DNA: TGTGCCGGGATTCCTAGGTGGAACACTGAAGCTTTCTTT
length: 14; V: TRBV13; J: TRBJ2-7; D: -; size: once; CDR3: CASSLDRALYEQYF; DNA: TGTGCCAGCAGCCTGGACAGAGCGCTTTACGAGCAGTACTTC
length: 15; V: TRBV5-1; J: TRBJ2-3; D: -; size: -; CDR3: CASSLGGRGSDTQYF; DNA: TGCGCCAGCAGCTTGGGGGGAAGGGGATCAGATACGCAGTATTTT
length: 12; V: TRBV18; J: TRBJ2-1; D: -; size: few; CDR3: CASSPPNNEQFF; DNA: TGTGCCAGCTCACCCCCGAACAATGAGCAGTTCTTC
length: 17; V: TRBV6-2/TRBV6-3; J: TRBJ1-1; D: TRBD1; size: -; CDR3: CASSYSWTGATNTEAFF; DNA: TGTGCCAGCAGTTACTCTTGGACAGGGGCGACGAACACTGAAGCTTTCTTT
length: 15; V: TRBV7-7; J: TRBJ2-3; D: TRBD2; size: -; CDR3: CASSLAGGPSDTQYF; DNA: TGTGCTAGCAGCTTAGCGGGGGGGCCTTCGGATACGCAGTATTTT
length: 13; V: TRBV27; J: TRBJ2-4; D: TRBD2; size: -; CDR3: CASGPTTSPGQYF; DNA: TGTGCCAGCGGGCCCACGACTAGCCCAGGGCAGTACTTC
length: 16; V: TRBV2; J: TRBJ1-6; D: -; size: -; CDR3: CASSDGRGGYNSPLHF; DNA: TGTGCCAGCAGTGACGGTAGGGGGGGATATAATTCACCCCTCCACTTT
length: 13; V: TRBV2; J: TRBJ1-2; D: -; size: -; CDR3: CATSQGIAYGYTF; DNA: TGTGCCACCTCCCAGGGTATCGCCTATGGCTACACCTTC
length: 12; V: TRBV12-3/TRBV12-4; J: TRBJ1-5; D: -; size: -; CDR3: CASSFDNQPQHF; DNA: TGTGCCAGCAGTTTCGACAATCAGCCCCAGCATTTT
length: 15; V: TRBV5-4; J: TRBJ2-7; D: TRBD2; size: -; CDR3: CASSLGGGFSYEQYF; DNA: TGTGCCAGCAGCTTGGGGGGAGGGTTCTCCTACGAGCAGTACTTC
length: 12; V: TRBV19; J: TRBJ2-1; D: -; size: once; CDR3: CASSIVNGEQFF; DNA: TGTGCCAGTAGTATAGTCAACGGGGAGCAGTTCTTC
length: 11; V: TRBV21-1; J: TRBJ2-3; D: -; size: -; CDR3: CASSKFPRLAF; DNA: TGTGCCAGCAGCAAATTTCCGCGGCTAGCTTTT
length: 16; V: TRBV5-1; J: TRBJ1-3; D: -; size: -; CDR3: CASSLVAGRTGNTIYF; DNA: TGCGCCAGCAGCTTGGTGGCAGGCCGCACTGGAAACACCATATATTTT
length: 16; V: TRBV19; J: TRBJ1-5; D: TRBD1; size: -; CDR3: CASSEGDRGTNQPQHF; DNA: TGTGCCAGTAGTGAAGGGGACAGGGGCACCAATCAGCCCCAGCATTTT
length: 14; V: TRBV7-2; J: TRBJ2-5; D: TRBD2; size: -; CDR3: CASTGTSKQETQYF; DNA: TGTGCCAGCACTGGGACTAGCAAACAAGAGACCCAGTACTTC
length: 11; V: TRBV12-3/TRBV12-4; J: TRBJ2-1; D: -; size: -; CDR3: CASSPSNEQFF; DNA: TGTGCCAGCAGCCCGTCCAATGAGCAGTTCTTC
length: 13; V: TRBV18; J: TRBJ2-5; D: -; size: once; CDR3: CASSSSGAETQYF; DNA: TGTGCCAGCTCATCCTCGGGTGCAGAGACCCAGTACTTC